This T cell receptor (beta chain) was captured by sequencing in a study of T-cell reconstitution after alpha-beta-depleted transplantation in children (dated by TCRdb to the mid-2010s). A note on the overall study: The study quantitatively tracked T-cell immune reconstitution after TCRalphabeta/CD19-depleted allogeneic hematopoietic cell transplantation in children using TCR repertoire profiling.

V was cut back by 4 bases and J by 2 bases, leaving a gap of 8 bases between them. The CDR3 goes from the cysteine to the phenylalanine over 13 residues. Kept here is only the CDR3 DNA, which spans 39 bases and is read in frame from base 1. CDR1 and CDR2 are drawn from the germline V gene: SGHTA, FQGNSA. With regard to this clonotype: This receptor's antigen is unknown. No much larger clonotype is one base removed from it; base qualities were not supplied.

The method behind the library was PCR. Reads for this sample came from an Illumina HiSeq 2500. TCR libraries were prepared with molecular barcoding, using unique molecular identifiers to normalize TCRbeta repertoire quantification. TCRdb handled the public reads itself, with Q25 trimming in fastp and clone calling in MiXCR, and kept productive beta chains. Here each entry gathers all rows of one CDR3 protein and keeps the most common genes and DNA. The sample has about 500,000 distinct CDR3 sequences on record, roughly 33% of them singletons. 2% to 2.5% of the sample comes from the top ten. The receptor comes from a human donor who donated a stem cell graft to a child with aplastic anemia. The sequence links TRBV7-2 to TRBJ2-5; TRBD1 is a weak D gene call, 5 bases matching. The sequencing here drew on PBMCs from the stem cell graft donor, taken from the stem cell graft. In nucleotide form, the sequence is TGTGCCAGCAGCTCCCAGGGACAAGAGACCCAGTACTTC. This codes for CASSSQGQETQYF. The CDR3 plus the reference TRBV7-2 and TRBJ2-5 genes for the other parts give the full variable domain: GAGVSQSPSNKVTEKGKDVELRCDPISGHTALYWYRQSLGQGLEFLIYFQGNSAPDKSGLPSDRFSAERTGGSVSTLTIQRTQQEDSAVYLCASSSQGQETQYFGPGTRLLVL.